The rows below give T cell receptor beta chains drawn from one sample of a study of type 1 regulatory T cells. TCRdb reprocessed the reads via MiXCR and lists one record per CDR3 protein. The table includes tens of thousands of distinct CDR3 sequences, less than 65% detected once. Their antigen targets remain unknown. Sequenced material: cultured non-Tr1 T cells, either the whole culture or a sorted T cell fraction (not recorded which). Every receptor here comes from a human donor in good health. Both conserved end residues are part of each CDR3. Each record gives: V gene, D gene, clone size, J gene, CDR3 protein, CDR3 DNA. D genes are given only for firm matches. Not every row has a clone size; where given, it reads once, few, many or a size class.

V: TRBV9; D: -; size: -; J: TRBJ2-7; CDR3: CASSSGGATQGYEQYF; DNA: TGTGCCAGCAGCAGTGGGGGGGCCACGCAGGGTTACGAGCAGTACTTC
V: TRBV19; D: TRBD2; size: -; J: TRBJ2-7; CDR3: CASKELAGGQKQYF; DNA: TGTGCCAGTAAGGAACTAGCGGGAGGACAGAAGCAGTACTTC
V: TRBV20-1; D: -; size: -; J: TRBJ1-5; CDR3: CSAKEVGQPQHF; DNA: TGCAGTGCCAAGGAGGTAGGGCAGCCCCAGCATTTT
V: TRBV3-1; D: -; size: -; J: TRBJ2-7; CDR3: CASSLRGNLYEQYF; DNA: TGTGCCAGCAGCCTGAGAGGAAATCTCTACGAGCAGTACTTC
V: TRBV7-2; D: TRBD1; size: -; J: TRBJ2-3; CDR3: CASSLKQGWGTDTQYF; DNA: TGTGCCAGCAGCTTGAAACAGGGGTGGGGAACAGATACGCAGTATTTT
V: TRBV4-2; D: -; size: few; J: TRBJ1-4; CDR3: CASSQEVAEAGEKLFF; DNA: TGTGCCAGCAGCCAAGAAGTAGCGGAGGCGGGGGAAAAACTGTTTTTT
V: TRBV29-1; D: TRBD2; size: few; J: TRBJ2-5; CDR3: CSVPGVAGFRETQYF; DNA: TGCAGCGTCCCAGGGGTAGCGGGATTTAGAGAGACCCAGTACTTC
V: TRBV12-5; D: -; size: once; J: TRBJ2-2; CDR3: CASGLVTSGVNTGELFF; DNA: TGTGCTAGTGGTTTGGTAACGAGCGGAGTGAACACCGGGGAGCTGTTTTTT
V: TRBV19; D: -; size: -; J: TRBJ2-3; CDR3: CATQGSTDTQYF; DNA: TGTGCCACGCAAGGGAGTACAGATACGCAGTATTTT
V: TRBV18; D: -; size: few; J: TRBJ2-2; CDR3: CASSRDRSGELFF; DNA: TGTGCCAGCTCTCGCGACAGGTCCGGGGAGCTGTTTTTT
V: TRBV10-3; D: -; size: -; J: TRBJ2-3; CDR3: CAISGRGPTDTQYF; DNA: TGTGCCATCAGTGGAAGGGGACCCACAGATACGCAGTATTTT
V: TRBV6-2/TRBV6-3; D: TRBD2; size: -; J: TRBJ2-7; CDR3: CASSPGTSGRVNYEQYF; DNA: TGTGCCAGCAGTCCCGGGACTAGCGGGAGAGTAAACTACGAGCAGTACTTC
V: TRBV15; D: -; size: -; J: TRBJ1-1; CDR3: CATSRDHGTEAFF; DNA: TGTGCCACCAGCAGAGATCATGGCACTGAAGCTTTCTTT
V: TRBV3-1; D: -; size: -; J: TRBJ2-1; CDR3: CASSQIEGEQFF; DNA: TGTGCCAGCAGCCAAATCGAGGGTGAGCAGTTCTTC
V: TRBV20-1; D: -; size: few; J: TRBJ2-7; CDR3: CSARVQGPIYEQYF; DNA: TGCAGTGCTAGAGTACAGGGACCCATTTACGAGCAGTACTTC
V: TRBV20-1; D: TRBD1; size: -; J: TRBJ1-1; CDR3: CSARANRDRDEAFF; DNA: TGCAGTGCTAGAGCCAACCGGGACAGAGATGAAGCTTTCTTT
V: TRBV5-1; D: TRBD1; size: -; J: TRBJ1-3; CDR3: CASSLGTGTHTIYF; DNA: TGCGCCAGCAGCTTGGGGACAGGGACTCACACCATATATTTT
V: TRBV11-2; D: -; size: -; J: TRBJ2-1; CDR3: CASSLDRSNEQFF; DNA: TGTGCCAGCAGCTTAGATCGGAGCAATGAGCAGTTCTTC
V: TRBV2; D: -; size: -; J: TRBJ2-3; CDR3: CASSEEPRGRGTDTQYF; DNA: TGTGCCAGCAGTGAAGAACCCAGGGGACGAGGCACAGATACGCAGTATTTT
V: TRBV7-2; D: TRBD1; size: -; J: TRBJ1-5; CDR3: CASSQSGQWSQPQHF; DNA: TGTGCCAGCAGCCAGTCGGGACAGTGGAGTCAGCCCCAGCATTTT
V: TRBV20-1; D: TRBD2; size: -; J: TRBJ2-3; CDR3: CSVTGGPIDTQYF; DNA: TGCAGTGTAACGGGAGGGCCCATAGATACGCAGTATTTT
V: TRBV2; D: TRBD2; size: few; J: TRBJ2-1; CDR3: CASRKPGLARSSYNEQFF; DNA: TGTGCCAGCAGGAAACCGGGACTAGCGAGGAGCTCCTACAATGAGCAGTTCTTC
V: TRBV7-2; D: -; size: -; J: TRBJ2-3; CDR3: CASSLRADTQYF; DNA: TGTGCCAGCAGCTTAAGGGCAGATACGCAGTATTTT
V: TRBV5-1; D: TRBD1; size: -; J: TRBJ2-6; CDR3: CASSLPGGAGANVLTF; DNA: TGCGCCAGCAGCTTACCAGGGGGCGCGGGGGCCAACGTCCTGACTTTC
V: TRBV24-1; D: -; size: -; J: TRBJ2-2; CDR3: CATSALGQGGTGELFF; DNA: TGTGCCACCAGTGCCCTTGGACAGGGAGGGACCGGGGAGCTGTTTTTT
V: TRBV3-1; D: -; size: -; J: TRBJ1-2; CDR3: CASSQNKGSGPSYGYTF; DNA: TGTGCCAGCAGCCAAAACAAGGGTTCCGGCCCCTCCTATGGCTACACCTTC